This TCR beta chain was captured by sequencing in a study of T cell responses to AZD1222 COVID-19 vaccine (dated by TCRdb to the early 2020s). For the study in its entirety: Because spike-specific TCR depth and breadth did not differ between the two schedules, AZD1222 recipients who got a second dose at roughly 4 weeks were pooled with those who got a second dose at roughly 12 weeks. A total of roughly 240 trial participants underwent TCR sequencing, of whom about 210 received two doses of AZD1222 and about 25 received two doses of the MenACWY control vaccine. Trial participants were enrolled into age subgroups of 18-55, 56-69 and 70-plus years, which contained 148, 28 and 57 TCR-sequenced participants, respectively.

Study-wide conclusions, independent of this receptor: Participants were mostly white British and included more females than males, and it was suggested by the authors that clonal diversity may have been underestimated. The whole spike protein was spanned by vaccine-associated CD4 TCRs, and dominant responses were seen in regions 160-218 and 743-854. Because no day 14 peak-response samples were available, repertoires were characterized only after the peak T cell response. Conclusions about previously exposed vaccinees are limited because only six or seven AZD1222 recipients were SARS-CoV-2 seropositive at baseline. Nearly half of unique spike-specific TCRs reportedly recognized epitopes outside regions mutated in the B.1.351 and B.1.1.7 variants. In the small 56-69-year group, the increase in depth fell short of significance, most likely because of low power. After two AZD1222 doses, spike-specific TCR breadth and depth were significantly higher than at day 0 and than in MenACWY recipients.

According to the study, the label for this sample's time point signals: baseline before first vaccination. Vaccinee samples came from UK trials COV001 and COV002, including a single-blind randomized controlled phase 2/3 trial of AZD1222 (ChAdOx1 nCoV-19) in healthy adults. For TCRbeta chain sequencing, PBMC samples from trial participants were taken at day 0 and at day 28 after the second dose. The germline V gene sets CDR1 to MDHEN and CDR2 to SYDVKM. From its cysteine to its phenylalanine, the CDR3 spans 16 amino acids. Only CDR3 DNA is held: 48 bases, read in frame from base 1. Ends trimmed: V by 1 base, J by 7 bases; bases unmatched to a gene: 5. A word on this clone: Its recognized antigen is unknown. Per-base qualities were not stored, and no clone one base away is much larger.

The CDR3 regions of human TCRbeta chains were subjected to immunosequencing. The authors' analysis ran thus. Repertoire TCRs were checked for matches against a reference library of SARS-CoV-2-specific TCRs that had been generated using the MIRA antigen-specificity platform. Breadth was defined as the fraction of unique TCRs that were SARS-CoV-2-associated, and depth was defined as the fraction of total T cells that were SARS-CoV-2-associated. Using the MIRA data, every spike-specific TCR was mapped to the spike region that the TCR reacted to and assigned to either a CD4 or a CD8 class. Log10-transformed breadth and depth values were compared by one-way ANOVA with Sidak's multiple comparisons tests. Held by TCRdb, this immuneACCESS table contains in-frame sequences only and omits some clones. Under half of the omission traces to an unresolved V gene where checked; the cause of the rest is unknown. That table supplies the V and J calls and clone size; D and trimming were determined from the DNA. Across this sample there are about 130,000 clones, with just over 85% seen only once. The ten largest clones add up to approximately 20% of the sample.

This sequence originates from an adult in good health. The specimen comprised peripheral blood, sampled on day 0 of AZD1222 vaccination. The chain is encoded by TRBV28 joined to TRBJ1-5; TRBD1 matches 12 bases in the middle. The base sequence is TGTGCCAGCAGTTTATCCGGGACAGGGGGCTACCAGCCCCAGCATTTT. Translated, it gives CASSLSGTGGYQPQHF. With all but the CDR3 taken from the reference TRBV28 and TRBJ1-5 genes, the full variable domain is: DVKVTQSSRYLVKRTGEKVFLECVQDMDHENMFWYRQDPGLGLRLIYFSYDVKMKEKGDIPEGYSVSREKKERFSLILESASTNQTSMYLCASSLSGTGGYQPQHFGDGTRLSIL.